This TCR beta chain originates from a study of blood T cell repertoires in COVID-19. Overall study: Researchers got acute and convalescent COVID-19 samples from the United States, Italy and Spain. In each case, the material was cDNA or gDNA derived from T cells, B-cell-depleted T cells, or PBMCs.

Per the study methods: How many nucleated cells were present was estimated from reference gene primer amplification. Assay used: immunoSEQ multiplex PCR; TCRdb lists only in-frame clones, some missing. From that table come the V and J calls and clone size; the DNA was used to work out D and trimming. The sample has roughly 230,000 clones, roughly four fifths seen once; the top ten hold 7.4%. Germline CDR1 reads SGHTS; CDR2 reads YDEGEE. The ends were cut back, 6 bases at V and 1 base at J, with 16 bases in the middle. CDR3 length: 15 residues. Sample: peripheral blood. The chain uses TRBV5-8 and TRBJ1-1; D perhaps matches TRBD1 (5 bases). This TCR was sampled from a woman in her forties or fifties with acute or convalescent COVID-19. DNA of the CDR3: TGTGCCAGCAACGGAGTGGGGCCGTCGAACACTGAAGCTTTCTTT. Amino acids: CASNGVGPSNTEAFF.